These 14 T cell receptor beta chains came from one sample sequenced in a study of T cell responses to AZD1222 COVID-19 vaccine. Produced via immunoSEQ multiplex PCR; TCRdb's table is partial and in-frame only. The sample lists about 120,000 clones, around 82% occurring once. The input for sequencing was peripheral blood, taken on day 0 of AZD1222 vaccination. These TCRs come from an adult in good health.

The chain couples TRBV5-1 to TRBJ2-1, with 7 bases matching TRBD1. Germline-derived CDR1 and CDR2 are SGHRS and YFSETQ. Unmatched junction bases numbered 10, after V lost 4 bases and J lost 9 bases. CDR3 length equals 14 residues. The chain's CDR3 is CASSPGQADREQFF. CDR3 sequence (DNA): TGCGCCAGCAGCCCCGGACAGGCGGACCGTGAGCAGTTCTTC. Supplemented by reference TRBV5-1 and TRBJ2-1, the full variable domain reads KAGVTQTPRYLIKTRGQQVTLSCSPISGHRSVSWYQQTPGQGLQFLFEYFSETQRNKGNFPGRFSGRQFSNSRSEMNVSTLELGDSALYLCASSPGQADREQFFGPGTRLTVL.

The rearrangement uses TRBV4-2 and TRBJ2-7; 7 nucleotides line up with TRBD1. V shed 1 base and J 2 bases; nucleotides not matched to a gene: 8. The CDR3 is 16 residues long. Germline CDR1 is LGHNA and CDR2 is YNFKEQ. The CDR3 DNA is TGTGCCAGCAGCCAAGCCCTCACAGGGGCACCCTACGAGCAGTACTTC. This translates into CASSQALTGAPYEQYF.

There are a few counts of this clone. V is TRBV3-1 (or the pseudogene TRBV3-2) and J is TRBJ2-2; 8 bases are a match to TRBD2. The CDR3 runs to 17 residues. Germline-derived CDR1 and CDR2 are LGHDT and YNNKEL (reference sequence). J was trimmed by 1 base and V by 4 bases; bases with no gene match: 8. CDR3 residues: CASSRTLLAENTGELFF. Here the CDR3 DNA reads TGTGCCAGCAGCCGAACTCTACTAGCGGAGAACACCGGGGAGCTGTTTTTT.

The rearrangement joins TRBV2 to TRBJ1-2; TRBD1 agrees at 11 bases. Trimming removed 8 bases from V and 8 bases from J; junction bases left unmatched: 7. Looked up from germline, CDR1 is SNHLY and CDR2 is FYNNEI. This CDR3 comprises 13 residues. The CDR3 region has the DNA TGTGCCAGCGGGACAGGGGGTTTGCGGGGCTACACCTTC. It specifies CASGTGGLRGYTF.

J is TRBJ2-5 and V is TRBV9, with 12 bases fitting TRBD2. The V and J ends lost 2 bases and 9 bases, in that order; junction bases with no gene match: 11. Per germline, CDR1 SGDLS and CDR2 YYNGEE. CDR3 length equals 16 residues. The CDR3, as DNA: TGTGCCAGCAGCGTCGGACTAGCGGGACCCCTGAGGGCCCAGTACTTC. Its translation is CASSVGLAGPLRAQYF.

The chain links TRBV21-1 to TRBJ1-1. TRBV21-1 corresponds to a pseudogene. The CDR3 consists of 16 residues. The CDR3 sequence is CASSKGGGLGNTEAFF. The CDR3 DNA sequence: TGTGCCAGCAGCAAGGGCGGGGGCTTAGGGAACACTGAAGCTTTCTTT.

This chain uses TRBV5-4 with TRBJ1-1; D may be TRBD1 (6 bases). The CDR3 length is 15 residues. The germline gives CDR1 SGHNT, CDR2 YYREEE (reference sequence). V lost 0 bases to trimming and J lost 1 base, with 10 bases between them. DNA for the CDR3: TGTGCCAGCAGCTTGGAGGGGGTCAGGAACACTGAAGCTTTCTTT. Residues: CASSLEGVRNTEAFF.

CDR3 residues: CASSLGGQGHTGELFF. The CDR3 coding sequence is TGTGCCAGCAGCTTAGGTGGACAGGGACACACCGGGGAGCTGTTTTTT. The chain recombines TRBV7-6 with TRBJ2-2, with TRBD1 matching 8 bases. The CDR3 is 16 amino acids. Germline CDR1 and CDR2: SGHVS and FNYEAQ. V gave up 1 base and J gave up 3 bases; unmatched junction bases: 4.

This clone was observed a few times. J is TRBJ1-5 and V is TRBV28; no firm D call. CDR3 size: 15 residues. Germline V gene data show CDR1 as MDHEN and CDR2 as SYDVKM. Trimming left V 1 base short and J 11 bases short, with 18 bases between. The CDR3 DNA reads TGTGCCAGCAGTTTATTCGAGCACAGCCGGGAGGCCCAGCATTTT. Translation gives CASSLFEHSREAQHF.

The CDR3 coding sequence is TGCGCCAGCAGCTTGGGGACAGGGCCGGAATTTAGGAGCTCCTACGAGCAGTACTTC. Amino acids: CASSLGTGPEFRSSYEQYF. V usage is TRBV5-1 and J usage is TRBJ2-7, with 8 bases aligning to TRBD1. Unmatched junction bases numbered 14, after V lost 0 bases and J lost 0 bases. Germline CDR1 SGHRS, CDR2 YFSETQ. The CDR3 has 19 amino acids.

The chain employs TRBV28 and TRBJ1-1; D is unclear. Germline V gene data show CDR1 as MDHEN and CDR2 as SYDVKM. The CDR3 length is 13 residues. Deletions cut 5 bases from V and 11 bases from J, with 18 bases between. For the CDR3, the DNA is TGTGCCAGCAGTGTAGACACCTTAAGACGGGCTTTCTTT. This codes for CASSVDTLRRAFF.

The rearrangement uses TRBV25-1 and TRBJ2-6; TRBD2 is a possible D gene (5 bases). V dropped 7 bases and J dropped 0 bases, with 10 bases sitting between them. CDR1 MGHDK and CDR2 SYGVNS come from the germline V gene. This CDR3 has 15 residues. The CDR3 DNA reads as TGTGCCAGCAACTGGAGGAGCTCTGGGGCCAACGTCCTGACTTTC. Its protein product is CASNWRSSGANVLTF.

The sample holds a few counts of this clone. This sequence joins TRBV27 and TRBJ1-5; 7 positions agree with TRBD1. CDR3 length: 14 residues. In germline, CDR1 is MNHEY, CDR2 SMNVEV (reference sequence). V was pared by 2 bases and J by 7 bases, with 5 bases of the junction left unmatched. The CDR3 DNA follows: TGTGCCAGCAGTTTACAGGGGGTTGGACAGCCCCAGCATTTT. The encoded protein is CASSLQGVGQPQHF.

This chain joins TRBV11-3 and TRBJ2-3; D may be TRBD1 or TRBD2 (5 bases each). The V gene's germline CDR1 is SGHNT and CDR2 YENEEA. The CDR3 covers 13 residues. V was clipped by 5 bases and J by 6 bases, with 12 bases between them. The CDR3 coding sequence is TGTGCCAGCAGCCTAGGGACGGGGGATACGCAGTATTTT. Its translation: CASSLGTGDTQYF.